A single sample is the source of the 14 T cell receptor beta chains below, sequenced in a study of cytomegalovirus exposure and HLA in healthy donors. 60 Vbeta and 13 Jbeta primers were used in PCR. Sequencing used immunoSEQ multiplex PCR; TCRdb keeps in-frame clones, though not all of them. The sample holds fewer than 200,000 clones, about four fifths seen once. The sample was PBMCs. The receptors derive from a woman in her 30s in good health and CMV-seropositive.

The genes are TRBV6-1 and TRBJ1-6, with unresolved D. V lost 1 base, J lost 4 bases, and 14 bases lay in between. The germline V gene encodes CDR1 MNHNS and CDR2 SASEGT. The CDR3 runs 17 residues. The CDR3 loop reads CASSEDPANPYNSPLHF. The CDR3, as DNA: TGTGCCAGCAGTGAAGATCCTGCGAACCCATATAATTCACCCCTCCACTTT.

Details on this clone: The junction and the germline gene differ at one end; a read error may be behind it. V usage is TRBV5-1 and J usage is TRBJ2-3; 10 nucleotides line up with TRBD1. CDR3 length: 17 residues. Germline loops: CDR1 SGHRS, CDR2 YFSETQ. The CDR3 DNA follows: TGCGCCAGCAGACGGGGACAGGGGACTTCCTTCACAGATACGCGGTATTTT. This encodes CASRRGQGTSFTDTRYF.

CDR3 DNA sequence: TGTGCCAGCAGCGACAGGTCAGGCTATGGCTACACCTTC. It is translated as CASSDRSGYGYTF. V usage is TRBV28 and J usage is TRBJ1-2; D perhaps matches TRBD1 (6 bases). The V gene lost 6 bases and the J gene lost 4 bases, with 12 bases spanning the gap. CDR1 is MDHEN and CDR2 is SYDVKM in the germline V gene. CDR3 length: 13 residues.

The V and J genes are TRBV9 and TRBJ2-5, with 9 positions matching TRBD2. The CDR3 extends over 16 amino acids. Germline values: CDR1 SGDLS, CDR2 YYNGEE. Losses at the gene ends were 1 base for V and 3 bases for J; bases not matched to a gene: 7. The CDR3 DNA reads TGTGCCAGCAGCGTACCCACGGCTAGCGGGGAAGAGACCCAGTACTTC. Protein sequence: CASSVPTASGEETQYF.

The CDR3 region is CASSETSGSYEQYF. The DNA for the CDR3 is TGTGCCAGCAGTGAGACTAGCGGGAGTTACGAGCAGTACTTC. The rearrangement uses TRBV6-5 and TRBJ2-7; 12 bases match TRBD2. V shed 5 bases, J shed 4 bases, and the junction held 3 bases outside the gene matches. The germline V gene encodes CDR1 MNHEY and CDR2 SVGAGI. CDR3 length: 14 residues.

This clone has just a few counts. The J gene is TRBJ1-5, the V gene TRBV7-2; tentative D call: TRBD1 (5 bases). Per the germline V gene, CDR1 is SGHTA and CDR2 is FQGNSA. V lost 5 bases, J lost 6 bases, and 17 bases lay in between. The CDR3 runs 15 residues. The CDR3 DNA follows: TGTGCCAGCAGCCGGGGAGGGGCGCGGGGTCAGCCCCAGCATTTT. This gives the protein CASSRGGARGQPQHF.

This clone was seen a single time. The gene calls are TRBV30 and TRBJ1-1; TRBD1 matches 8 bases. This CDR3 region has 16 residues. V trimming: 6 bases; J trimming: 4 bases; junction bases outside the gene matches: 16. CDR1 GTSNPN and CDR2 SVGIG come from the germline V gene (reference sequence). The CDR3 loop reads CACLRAGQGRGTEAFF. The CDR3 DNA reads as TGTGCCTGTCTAAGGGCAGGACAGGGAAGGGGCACTGAAGCTTTCTTT.

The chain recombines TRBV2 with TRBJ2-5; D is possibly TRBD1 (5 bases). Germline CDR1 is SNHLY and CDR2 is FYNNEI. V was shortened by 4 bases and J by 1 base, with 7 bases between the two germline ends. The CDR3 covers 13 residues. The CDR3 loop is CASSVDIQETQYF. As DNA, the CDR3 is TGTGCCAGCAGTGTGGACATCCAAGAGACCCAGTACTTC.

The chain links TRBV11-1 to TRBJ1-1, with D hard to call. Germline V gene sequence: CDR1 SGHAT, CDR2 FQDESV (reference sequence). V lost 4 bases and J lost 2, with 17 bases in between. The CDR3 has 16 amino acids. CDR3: CASSSPGGRQNTEAFF. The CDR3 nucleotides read TGTGCCAGCAGCTCCCCGGGAGGCAGACAAAACACTGAAGCTTTCTTT.

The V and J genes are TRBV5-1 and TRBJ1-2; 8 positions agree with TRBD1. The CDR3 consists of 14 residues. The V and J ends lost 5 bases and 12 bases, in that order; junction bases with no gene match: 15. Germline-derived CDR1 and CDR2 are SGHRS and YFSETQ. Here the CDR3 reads CASSINGQGIVHTF. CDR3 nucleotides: TGCGCCAGCAGTATCAACGGACAGGGAATCGTACACACCTTC. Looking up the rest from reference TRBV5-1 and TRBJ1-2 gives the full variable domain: KAGVTQTPRYLIKTRGQQVTLSCSPISGHRSVSWYQQTPGQGLQFLFEYFSETQRNKGNFPGRFSGRQFSNSRSEMNVSTLELGDSALYLCASSINGQGIVHTFGSGTRLTVV.

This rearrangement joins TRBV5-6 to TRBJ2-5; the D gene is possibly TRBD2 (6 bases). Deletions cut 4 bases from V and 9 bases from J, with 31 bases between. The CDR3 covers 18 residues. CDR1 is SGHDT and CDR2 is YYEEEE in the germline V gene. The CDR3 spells CASSLNVFTIGSGGAQYF. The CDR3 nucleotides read TGTGCCAGCAGCCTCAACGTTTTCACCATCGGGAGCGGCGGTGCCCAGTACTTC.

The CDR3 protein is CASSLAGGHHNEQFF. CDR3 DNA: TGCGCCAGCAGCTTGGCGGGGGGACATCACAATGAGCAGTTCTTC. This chain connects TRBV5-1 to TRBJ2-1; tentative D call: TRBD2 (7 bases). CDR1 SGHRS and CDR2 YFSETQ come from the germline V gene. This CDR3 has 15 residues. Trimming took 0 bases from V and 5 from J, leaving 12 bases between them.

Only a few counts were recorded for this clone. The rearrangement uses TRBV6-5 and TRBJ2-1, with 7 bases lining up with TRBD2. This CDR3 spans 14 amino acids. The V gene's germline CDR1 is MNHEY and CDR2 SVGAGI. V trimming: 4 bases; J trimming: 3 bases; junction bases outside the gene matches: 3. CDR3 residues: CASSSLADYNEQFF. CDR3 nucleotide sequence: TGTGCCAGCAGTTCCCTAGCGGACTACAATGAGCAGTTCTTC.

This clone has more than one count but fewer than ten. CDR3 region: CASSLVDSLNTGELFF. CDR3 nucleotide sequence: TGCGCCAGCAGCTTGGTTGACAGCTTGAACACCGGGGAGCTGTTTTTT. V usage is TRBV5-1 and J usage is TRBJ2-2, with a tentative D call TRBD1 (5 bases). CDR3 size: 16 residues. Germline-derived CDR1 and CDR2 are SGHRS and YFSETQ. Trimming took 0 bases from V and 1 from J, leaving 10 bases between them.